A single sample gave rise to the 32 T cell receptor beta chains below, sequenced in a study of T-cell memory formation after mild COVID-19. TCRdb reprocessed the 5' RACE reads with MiXCR, giving one entry per CDR3 protein. The profile covers over 95,000 distinct CDR3 sequences, with about 20% appearing a single time and 41% taken by the ten largest. The source material was PBMCs or a T cell subset sorted from them (not recorded which). The receptors derive from a man younger than 30 who had mild COVID-19 (a few samples of this study predate the infection). Cell type and time point are not known.

This clonotype was seen a single time. V and J are TRBV7-8 and TRBJ2-2, with D possibly matching TRBD2 (5 bases). Germline CDR1 reads SGHVS; CDR2 reads FQNEAQ. The V and J ends lost 5 bases and 5 bases respectively, with 15 bases between them. The CDR3 is made up of 15 amino acids. The CDR3 nucleotides read TGTGCCAGCAGCACATCGACGGGATTTACCGGGGAGCTGTTTTTT. It codes for CASSTSTGFTGELFF.

The CDR3 is CASSYFRQPNQPQHF. CDR3 sequence (DNA): TGTGCCAGCAGTTACTTCCGACAGCCAAATCAGCCCCAGCATTTT. The genes are TRBV6-2 or TRBV6-3 and TRBJ1-5, with D possibly TRBD1 on 5 matching bases. V was clipped by 1 base and J by 4 bases, with 11 bases between them. The CDR3 is 15 amino acids. CDR1 is MNHEY and CDR2 is SVGEGT in the germline V gene.

This clonotype came up a few times. V usage is TRBV12-3 or TRBV12-4 and J usage is TRBJ2-7; a possible D gene is TRBD1 (6 bases). The V end was cut by 2 bases, the J end by 4 bases, with 18 bases between. CDR3 length: 16 residues. Here the CDR3 reads CASSLQPTGFLYEQYF. CDR3 in DNA: TGTGCCAGCAGTTTACAGCCCACAGGGTTTCTGTACGAGCAGTACTTC.

This clonotype was observed a handful of times. The chain employs TRBV7-9 and TRBJ2-4; D is uncertain. V was clipped by 5 bases and J by 0 bases, with 20 bases between them. Germline assignment: CDR1 SEHNR and CDR2 FQNEAQ (reference sequence). The CDR3 extends over 18 amino acids. The CDR3 nucleotides read TGTGCCAGCAGCCCGATGGCAACCACTCTCCAAGCCAAAAACATTCAGTACTTC. It is translated as CASSPMATTLQAKNIQYF.

This clonotype was counted a few times. In nucleotides, the CDR3 is TGTGCCACCAGCAGAATAGGGCTCGTCTGGGGCCAAGAGACCCAGTACTTC. This codes for CATSRIGLVWGQETQYF. The J gene is TRBJ2-5, the V gene TRBV15; D ambiguous. CDR1 and CDR2 from the germline V gene are LNHNV and YYDKDF (reference sequence). The CDR3 sequence is 17 residues long. With 2 bases removed from V and 1 base from J, the gap between germline ends came to 17 bases.

This clonotype was observed a handful of times. V gene TRBV13 combines with J gene TRBJ1-1; weak D call: TRBD1 (5 bases). Germline loops: CDR1 PRHDT, CDR2 FYEKMQ (reference sequence). This CDR3 region has 13 residues. Trimming stripped 5 bases from V and 3 bases from J, with 10 bases between. CDR3 DNA sequence: TGTGCCAGCAGCCAGGGATTCGACACTGAAGCTTTCTTT. Encoded protein: CASSQGFDTEAFF.

The chain uses TRBV29-1 and TRBJ1-2; D is uncertain. The CDR3 spans 13 residues. CDR1 is SQVTM, CDR2 ANQGSEA, per germline. V dropped 8 bases and J dropped 7 bases, with 20 bases sitting between them. The CDR3 region is CSPERREFGGYTF. The CDR3 DNA reads as TGCAGCCCGGAACGTCGTGAATTCGGTGGCTACACCTTC.

This clonotype was counted a few times. The gene calls are TRBV5-1 and TRBJ2-1, with D perhaps TRBD1 or TRBD2 (7 bases each). This CDR3 spans 15 amino acids. The germline V gene has CDR1 SGHRS and CDR2 YFSETQ. V lost 2 bases to trimming and J lost 7 bases, with 16 bases between them. This chain's CDR3 is CASSFAGGEVNEQFF. The CDR3 coding sequence is TGCGCCAGCAGCTTTGCAGGGGGGGAGGTAAATGAGCAGTTCTTC.

The V gene is TRBV7-9, the J gene TRBJ2-2; D might be TRBD2 (7 bases). This CDR3 comprises 17 residues. V shed 5 bases and J shed 6 bases, with 22 bases lying between them. The germline V gene encodes CDR1 SEHNR and CDR2 FQNEAQ (reference sequence). The CDR3 sequence is CASSPPGGGGPPGELFF. Written as DNA, the CDR3 is TGTGCCAGCAGCCCACCCGGAGGCGGGGGCCCCCCCGGGGAGCTGTTTTTT.

This clonotype was detected a few times. The rearrangement uses TRBV6-5 and TRBJ2-7; D possibly corresponds to TRBD1 (6 bases). The CDR3 runs 14 residues. The V and J ends lost 5 bases and 3 bases respectively, with 14 bases between them. CDR1 MNHEY and CDR2 SVGAGI come from the germline V gene. CDR3 loop: CASSPGHPFYEQYV. Here the CDR3 DNA reads TGTGCCAGCAGTCCGGGACATCCCTTCTACGAGCAGTACGTC.

V usage is TRBV20-1 and J usage is TRBJ2-3; 11 bases agree with TRBD2. CDR3 length equals 15 residues. J was trimmed by 4 bases and V by 7 bases; bases with no gene match: 10. Germline lookup yields CDR1 DFQATT and CDR2 SNEGSKA (reference sequence). This chain's CDR3 is CSVPGLAERADTQYF. The CDR3 bases are TGCAGTGTCCCGGGACTAGCGGAGCGAGCAGATACGCAGTATTTT.

The chain combines TRBV7-9 with TRBJ1-1; possible D gene TRBD1, 6 bases. Germline loops: CDR1 SEHNR, CDR2 FQNEAQ (reference sequence). Trimming shortened V by 4 bases and J by 9 bases, and 15 bases separated the two germline ends. This CDR3 is 13 amino acids long. The CDR3 nucleotides read TGTGCCAGCAGCTGGGGGCCACAGGACAAAGCTTTCTTT. Translated: CASSWGPQDKAFF.

This clonotype was picked up a small number of times. This chain joins TRBV29-1 and TRBJ2-1; TRBD2 matches at 8 bases. Trimming took 4 bases from V and 7 from J; bases not matched to a gene: 6. CDR1 and CDR2 (germline): SQVTM, ANQGSEA. This CDR3 has 13 residues. The CDR3, as DNA: TGCAGCGTTGCCCCCGGGACTAGTAATGAGCAGTTCTTC. This encodes CSVAPGTSNEQFF.

This clonotype turned up a few times. J is TRBJ2-5 and V is TRBV7-8; TRBD2 matches at 9 bases. Unmatched junction bases numbered 10, after V lost 1 base and J lost 7 bases. This CDR3 has 16 amino acids. From germline, CDR1 is SGHVS and CDR2 FQNEAQ. The CDR3 protein is CASSLGLAGNLRTQYF. CDR3 in DNA: TGTGCCAGCAGCTTAGGCCTAGCGGGGAACTTGAGGACCCAGTACTTC.

This clonotype has only a few counts. The rearrangement links TRBV7-9 to TRBJ2-7; D perhaps matches TRBD2 (6 bases). CDR1 SEHNR and CDR2 FQNEAQ come from the germline V gene (reference sequence). The CDR3 totals 14 residues. V was pared by 1 base and J by 5 bases, with 12 bases between. Here the CDR3 DNA reads TGTGCCAGCAGCTTAGGGAGGGGCGCGCACGAGCAGTACTTC. Its translation: CASSLGRGAHEQYF.

The chain couples TRBV7-2 to TRBJ2-2; D unclear. V lost 6 bases and J 4 bases, leaving 9 bases between the germline ends. In germline, CDR1 is SGHTA, CDR2 FQGNSA. The CDR3 sequence is 13 residues long. CDR3 coding DNA: TGTGCCAGCAGTCCCCCCCTCACCGGGGAGCTGTTTTTT. Translation: CASSPPLTGELFF.

The rearrangement links TRBV3-1 to TRBJ2-2; 7 bases are a match to TRBD1. CDR1 and CDR2 (germline): LGHDT, YNNKEL (reference sequence). CDR3 length equals 17 residues. The junction had 8 bases not matched to a gene; V was cut back by 4 bases and J by 0 bases. The CDR3 region has the DNA TGTGCCAGCAGCCCCTGGCCGGGACAGACGAACACCGGGGAGCTGTTTTTT. Translated: CASSPWPGQTNTGELFF.

The chain employs TRBV29-1 and TRBJ2-7, with D possibly TRBD2 on 5 matching bases. Per the germline V gene, CDR1 is SQVTM and CDR2 is ANQGSEA. Trimming left V 7 bases short and J 6 bases short, with 13 bases between. The CDR3 length is 11 residues. The CDR3 loop is CSARGGSEQYF. The DNA of the CDR3 is TGCAGCGCCCGAGGCGGGTCCGAGCAGTACTTC.

V is TRBV7-6 and J is TRBJ2-3; a possible D gene is TRBD1 (6 bases). V was shortened by 6 bases and J by 0 bases, with 10 bases between the two germline ends. The CDR3 sequence is 14 residues long. In germline, CDR1 is SGHVS, CDR2 FNYEAQ. The DNA for the CDR3 is TGTGCCAGCAGGGACAGAACTAGCACAGATACGCAGTATTTT. Translated, it gives CASRDRTSTDTQYF.

This clonotype was seen more than once but under ten times. The chain uses TRBV20-1 and TRBJ1-4, with D tentatively TRBD1 (5 bases). The CDR3 runs to 14 residues. In germline, CDR1 is DFQATT, CDR2 SNEGSKA (reference sequence). Trimming cost V 2 bases and J 4 bases, with 11 bases left between them. The CDR3 loop reads CSARSGTVNEKLFF. The CDR3 bases are TGCAGTGCTAGATCGGGGACGGTTAATGAAAAACTGTTTTTT.

V and J are TRBV2 and TRBJ2-7, with D unclear. Trimming stripped 0 bases from V and 3 bases from J, with 9 bases between. The CDR3 consists of 14 residues. Germline CDR1 is SNHLY and CDR2 is FYNNEI. This chain's CDR3 is CASSEAFFNYEQYF. In DNA, the CDR3 is TGTGCCAGCAGTGAAGCGTTCTTTAACTACGAGCAGTACTTC.

This clonotype has just one count. J is TRBJ2-1 and V is TRBV6-2 or TRBV6-3; D may be TRBD1 (6 bases). The ends were cut back, 2 bases at V and 4 bases at J, with 12 bases in the middle. Germline loops: CDR1 MNHEY, CDR2 SVGEGT. The CDR3 consists of 15 residues. CDR3 sequence (DNA): TGTGCCAGCAGTTACCGGGACATCCTTTACAATGAGCAGTTCTTC. It codes for CASSYRDILYNEQFF.

J is TRBJ1-5 and V is TRBV6-6, with 7 bases that match TRBD1. The CDR3 runs to 16 residues. V shed 0 bases, J shed 1 base, and the junction held 3 bases outside the gene matches. The germline gives CDR1 MNHNY, CDR2 SVGAGI (reference sequence). The DNA of the CDR3 is TGTGCCAGCAGTTACTCCTCAGGGGGGAGCAATCAGCCCCAGCATTTT. Its protein product is CASSYSSGGSNQPQHF.

The chain combines TRBV15 with TRBJ1-4, with D unresolved. Deletions cut 5 bases from V and 8 bases from J, with 15 bases between. CDR3 length: 14 residues. Germline V lookup: CDR1 LNHNV, CDR2 YYDKDF (reference sequence). CDR3 sequence: CATSPMPGGEKLFF. The CDR3 DNA follows: TGTGCCACCAGCCCCATGCCAGGTGGCGAAAAACTGTTTTTT.

This clonotype was observed a handful of times. The V gene is TRBV7-2, the J gene TRBJ1-1; 8 nucleotides align to TRBD1. Germline V gives CDR1 SGHTA, CDR2 FQGNSA. The CDR3 has 14 residues. V trimming: 3 bases; J trimming: 4 bases; junction bases outside the gene matches: 4. CDR3 in amino acids: CASSFGQGSTEAFF. CDR3 bases: TGTGCCAGCAGCTTTGGACAGGGTAGCACTGAAGCTTTCTTT.

This clonotype was counted only a few times. The chain couples TRBV5-4 to TRBJ1-1; tentatively, D is TRBD1 (5 bases). The CDR3 is 15 amino acids. V was shortened by 2 bases and J by 5 bases, with 16 bases between the two germline ends. CDR1 and CDR2 from the germline V gene are SGHNT and YYREEE (reference sequence). This CDR3 reads CASSFLSGSVTEAFF. CDR3 nucleotides: TGTGCCAGCAGCTTCCTTTCAGGGAGTGTAACTGAAGCTTTCTTT.

This clonotype was counted only a few times. V usage is TRBV6-5 and J usage is TRBJ2-3; TRBD2 aligns across 11 bases. V lost 6 bases to trimming and J lost 3 bases; unmatched junction nucleotides: 5. Germline values: CDR1 MNHEY, CDR2 SVGAGI. This CDR3 contains 15 residues. Written as DNA, the CDR3 is TGTGCCAGCAGCCAACTAGCGGGGGAGACAGATACGCAGTATTTT. This translates into CASSQLAGETDTQYF.

This rearrangement joins TRBV6-5 to TRBJ1-1; D uncertain. The V gene lost 0 bases and the J gene lost 4 bases, with 9 bases spanning the gap. The CDR3 is 14 amino acids. Per the germline V gene, CDR1 is MNHEY and CDR2 is SVGAGI. CDR3 bases: TGTGCCAGCAGTTACTCCGATGGGGTCACTGAAGCTTTCTTT. Encoded protein: CASSYSDGVTEAFF.

This clonotype was picked up many times. The chain links TRBV28 to TRBJ2-7; TRBD2 matches 9 bases. The CDR3 loop spans 14 amino acids. From germline, CDR1 is MDHEN and CDR2 SYDVKM. The junction had 4 bases not matched to a gene; V was cut back by 3 bases and J by 4 bases. The CDR3 here is CASSFGGGGYEQYF. The CDR3 DNA reads TGTGCCAGCAGTTTTGGCGGGGGGGGGTACGAGCAGTACTTC.

This sequence joins TRBV10-3 and TRBJ2-5; D uncertain. The CDR3 loop spans 13 amino acids. Germline lookup yields CDR1 ENHRY and CDR2 SYGVKD. The germline V and J ends were trimmed by 0 bases and 2 bases, with 4 bases remaining between them. The CDR3 sequence: CAISESQQETQYF. The CDR3 DNA is TGTGCCATCAGTGAGTCCCAGCAAGAGACCCAGTACTTC.

This clonotype showed up many times. The chain is built from TRBV12-3 or TRBV12-4 and TRBJ2-3, with a possible D match to TRBD2 (5 bases). The ends were cut back, 3 bases at V and 5 bases at J, with 6 bases in the middle. The CDR3 sequence is 12 residues long. The CDR3, as DNA: TGTGCCAGCAGTTTGGCGGGAGATACGCAGTATTTT. It specifies CASSLAGDTQYF.

The rearrangement uses TRBV4-1 and TRBJ1-6; D possibly corresponds to TRBD1 (5 bases). The CDR3 has 15 residues. CDR1 MGHRA and CDR2 YSYEKL come from the germline V gene. V was shortened by 0 bases and J by 6 bases, with 9 bases between the two germline ends. CDR3 protein: CASSQERQGNSPLHF. CDR3 bases: TGCGCCAGCAGCCAAGAACGCCAGGGTAATTCACCCCTCCACTTT.